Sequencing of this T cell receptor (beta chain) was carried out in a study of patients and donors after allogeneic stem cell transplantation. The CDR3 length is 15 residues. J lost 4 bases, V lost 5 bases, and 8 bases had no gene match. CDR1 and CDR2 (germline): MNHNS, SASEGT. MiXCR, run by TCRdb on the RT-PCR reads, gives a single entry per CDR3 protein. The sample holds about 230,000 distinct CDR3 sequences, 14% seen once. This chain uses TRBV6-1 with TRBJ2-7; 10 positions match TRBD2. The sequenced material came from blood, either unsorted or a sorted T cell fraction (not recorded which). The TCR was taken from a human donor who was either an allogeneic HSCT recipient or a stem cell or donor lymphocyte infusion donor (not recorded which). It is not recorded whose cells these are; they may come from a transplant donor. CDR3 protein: CASSPGVAGGYEQYF. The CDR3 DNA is TGTGCCAGCAGTCCCGGGGTAGCGGGGGGATACGAGCAGTACTTC.